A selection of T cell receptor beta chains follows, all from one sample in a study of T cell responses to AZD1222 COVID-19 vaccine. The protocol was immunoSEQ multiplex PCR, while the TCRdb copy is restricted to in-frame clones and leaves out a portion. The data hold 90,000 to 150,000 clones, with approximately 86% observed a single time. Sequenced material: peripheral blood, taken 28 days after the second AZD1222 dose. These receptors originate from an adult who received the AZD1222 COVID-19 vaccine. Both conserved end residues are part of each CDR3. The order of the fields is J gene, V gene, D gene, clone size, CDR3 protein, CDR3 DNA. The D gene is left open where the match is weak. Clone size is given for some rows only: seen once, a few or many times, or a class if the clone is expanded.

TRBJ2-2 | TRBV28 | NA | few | CASSLWDRDTGELFF | TGTGCCAGCAGTTTATGGGACAGAGACACCGGGGAGCTGTTTTTT
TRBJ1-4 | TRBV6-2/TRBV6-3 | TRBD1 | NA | CASSRDSATNEKLFF | TGTGCCAGCAGTCGGGACAGCGCAACTAATGAAAAACTGTTTTTT
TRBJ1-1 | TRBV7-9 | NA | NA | CASGLKVRTEAFF | TGTGCCAGCGGATTAAAGGTGAGAACTGAAGCTTTCTTT
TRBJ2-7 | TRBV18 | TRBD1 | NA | CASSSTGSSYEQYF | TGTGCCAGCTCATCGACAGGGAGCTCCTACGAGCAGTACTTC
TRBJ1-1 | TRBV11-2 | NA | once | CASSFGTRYSEAFF | TGTGCCAGCAGCTTCGGGACCAGATACAGTGAAGCTTTCTTT
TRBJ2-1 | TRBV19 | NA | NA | CASSLRLNEQFF | TGTGCCAGTAGTCTTCGGCTTAATGAGCAGTTCTTC
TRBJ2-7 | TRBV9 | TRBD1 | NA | CASSVGPGKWDSSYEQYF | TGTGCCAGCAGCGTAGGCCCGGGAAAATGGGACAGCTCCTACGAGCAGTACTTC
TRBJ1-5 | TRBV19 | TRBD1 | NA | CASTDGQVSQPQHF | TGTGCCAGTACCGACGGACAGGTAAGCCAGCCCCAGCATTTT
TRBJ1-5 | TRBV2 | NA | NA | CASRGTARDQPQHF | TGTGCCAGCAGAGGTACAGCCCGGGACCAGCCCCAGCATTTT
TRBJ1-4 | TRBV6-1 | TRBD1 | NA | CASSDDRGANEKLFF | TGTGCCAGCAGTGACGACAGGGGGGCTAATGAAAAACTGTTTTTT
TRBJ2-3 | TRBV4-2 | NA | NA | CASGGGSTDTQYF | TGTGCCAGCGGTGGGGGGAGCACAGATACGCAGTATTTT
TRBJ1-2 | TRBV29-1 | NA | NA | CSVQDSYGYTF | TGCAGCGTCCAAGACAGCTATGGCTACACCTTC
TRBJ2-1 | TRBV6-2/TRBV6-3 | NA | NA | CASSYWGSSHSYNEQFF | TGTGCCAGCAGTTACTGGGGCTCCTCCCACTCCTACAATGAGCAGTTCTTC
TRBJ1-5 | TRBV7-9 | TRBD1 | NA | CASSLSQGANQPQHF | TGTGCCAGCAGCTTATCCCAGGGGGCGAATCAGCCCCAGCATTTT
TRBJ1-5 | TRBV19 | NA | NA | CASSIDWGRSGYGNQPQHF | TGTGCCAGTAGTATAGATTGGGGAAGGTCGGGGTATGGCAATCAGCCCCAGCATTTT
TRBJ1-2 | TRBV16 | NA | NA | CASSVRQYGYTF | TGTGCCAGCAGCGTCCGACAGTATGGCTACACCTTC
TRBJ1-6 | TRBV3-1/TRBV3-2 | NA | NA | CASSQGPTGTYNSPLHF | TGTGCCAGCAGCCAAGGACCGACGGGCACCTATAATTCACCCCTCCACTTT
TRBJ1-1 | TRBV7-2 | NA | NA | CASSSGAGRIHRNTEAFF | TGTGCCAGCAGCTCCGGGGCGGGGAGAATCCATAGGAACACTGAAGCTTTCTTT
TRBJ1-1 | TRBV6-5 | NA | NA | CASSRTANTEAFF | TGTGCCAGCAGTCGAACAGCGAACACTGAAGCTTTCTTT
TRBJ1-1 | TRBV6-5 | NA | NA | CASSLGTETEAFF | TGTGCCAGCAGTCTGGGCACGGAGACTGAAGCTTTCTTT
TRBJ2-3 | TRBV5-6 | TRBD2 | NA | CASSLSPSGGRDTQYF | TGTGCCAGCAGCTTGTCTCCTAGCGGGGGGCGAGATACGCAGTATTTT
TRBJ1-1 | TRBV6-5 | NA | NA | CASSTGTGNTEAFF | TGTGCCAGCAGTACCGGGACGGGGAACACTGAAGCTTTCTTT
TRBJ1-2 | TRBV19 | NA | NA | CASSETVANYGYTF | TGTGCCAGTAGTGAGACAGTAGCTAACTATGGCTACACCTTC
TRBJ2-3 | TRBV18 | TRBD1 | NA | CASSGTGGDTDTQYF | TGTGCCAGCTCAGGGACAGGGGGCGACACAGATACGCAGTATTTT
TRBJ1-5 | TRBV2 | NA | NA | CASRYREGNQPQHF | TGTGCCAGCAGGTACAGGGAGGGCAATCAGCCCCAGCATTTT
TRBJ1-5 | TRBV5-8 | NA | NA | CASSRGGQPQHF | TGTGCCAGCAGCCGGGGGGGTCAGCCCCAGCATTTT
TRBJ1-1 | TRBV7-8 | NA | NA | CASSYLGGITEAFF | TGTGCCAGCAGCTACCTTGGGGGGATAACTGAAGCTTTCTTT